This entry is about one T cell receptor beta chain. Using immunoSEQ multiplex PCR, the repertoire was profiled, and TCRdb retains in-frame clones only, with some absent. Among some 400,000 clones listed, approximately 77% were seen once. The source of the sample is a study of blood T cell repertoires in COVID-19. This CDR3 is 15 amino acids long. V lost 6 bases to trimming and J lost 2 bases; unmatched junction nucleotides: 6. Per the germline V gene, CDR1 is MRHNA and CDR2 is SNTAGT. Sequencing was carried out using peripheral blood. This chain uses TRBV6-4 with TRBJ2-3, with 9 bases aligning to TRBD2. The TCR sequence derives from a human donor with acute or convalescent COVID-19. The donor label of this sample is uncertain. The CDR3 loop reads CASRHSGGATDTQYF. The CDR3 bases are TGTGCCAGCAGGCATAGCGGGGGAGCCACAGATACGCAGTATTTT.